This T cell receptor (beta chain) was identified in a study of cytomegalovirus exposure and HLA in healthy donors. PCR employed 60 Vbeta and 13 Jbeta primers. Repertoires were generated with immunoSEQ multiplex PCR, while TCRdb's copy carries only in-frame clones and drops some. The table includes more than 100,000 clones, more than 60% detected once. Findings and limits, study-wide: 150 or so TCR beta chains were listed as cytomegalovirus-associated.

Trimming shortened V by 1 base and J by 5 bases, and 12 bases separated the two germline ends. Germline V gene data show CDR1 as SGHRS and CDR2 as YFSETQ. This CDR3 region has 14 residues. Points on this clone: No antigen is known for it.

Sequences were obtained from PBMCs. V and J are TRBV5-1 and TRBJ2-5; tentative D call: TRBD2 (6 bases). The clonotype originates from a woman aged 18-29 years in good health and CMV-seronegative. CDR3 in amino acids: CASSLRLASETQYF. CDR3 sequence (DNA): TGCGCCAGCAGCTTGCGGCTAGCGAGCGAGACCCAGTACTTC.